Below are 3 T cell receptor beta chains sequenced from a single sample in a study of blood T cell repertoires in COVID-19. Sequencing used immunoSEQ multiplex PCR; TCRdb keeps in-frame clones, though not all of them. Of about 410,000 clones in the sample, 90% were seen once. Sample: PBMCs or T cells enriched from blood (not recorded which). The source of these receptors is a man between 18 and 35 years old who had recovered from COVID-19.

This chain joins TRBV16 and TRBJ1-3; D call uncertain. The ends were cut back, 0 bases at V and 2 bases at J, with 8 bases in the middle. The CDR3 has 15 residues. CDR1 and CDR2 from the germline V gene are KGHSY and FQNENV. The CDR3 spells CASSQSRWTGNTIYF. The DNA of the CDR3 is TGTGCCAGCAGCCAATCGAGGTGGACTGGAAACACCATATATTTT.

This rearrangement joins TRBV19 to TRBJ1-2; a weak D match, TRBD1 (5 bases). The ends were cut back, 0 bases at V and 0 bases at J, with 17 bases in the middle. The CDR3 runs to 18 residues. Looked up from germline, CDR1 is LNHDA and CDR2 is SQIVND (reference sequence). The CDR3 region has the DNA TGTGCCAGTAGTATAGATCTTGATCCAGGGCAAACTAACTATGGCTACACCTTC. Its protein is CASSIDLDPGQTNYGYTF.

There are a few counts of this clone. The V gene is TRBV4-2, the J gene TRBJ2-7; D is unresolved. Trimming shortened V by 0 bases and J by 3 bases, and 9 bases separated the two germline ends. Germline V gene lookup returns CDR1 LGHNA and CDR2 YNFKEQ. The CDR3 has 14 amino acids. This CDR3 reads CASSQEAGLYEQYF. In nucleotides, the CDR3 is TGTGCCAGCAGCCAAGAGGCTGGTCTCTACGAGCAGTACTTC.